This T cell receptor (beta chain) comes out of a study of glioma-infiltrating T cells after dendritic cell vaccination. Study overall: Autologous tumor lysate-pulsed dendritic cell vaccination was given between the early 2000s and the early 2010s.

Trimming took 4 bases from V and 2 from J; bases not matched to a gene: 5. This CDR3 has 15 residues. Germline V gives CDR1 SGHTS, CDR2 YDEGEE. As regards this clone: Its antigen is undetermined.

Findings of the study overall: Higher pretreatment TIL content predicted longer progression-free time and survival.

The repertoire was sequenced with immunoSEQ multiplex PCR; TCRdb's copy has only in-frame clones and lacks some. The sample carries 40,000 or so clones, roughly 79% recorded once. The sequence derives from a human donor with glioblastoma. The sample here was blood, taken before dendritic cell vaccination. The chain uses TRBV5-8 and TRBJ2-2; 7 nucleotides align to TRBD1. CDR3 in amino acids: CASSDRVSNTGELFF. Written as DNA, the CDR3 is TGTGCCAGCAGCGACAGGGTTTCTAACACCGGGGAGCTGTTTTTT.